The 18 T cell receptor beta chains listed next were all sequenced from one sample in a study of cytomegalovirus exposure and HLA in healthy donors. PCR used 60 Vbeta primers and 13 Jbeta primers. Clones were read by immunoSEQ multiplex PCR, and TCRdb kept only the in-frame ones, dropping some. Among 150,000 to 200,000 clones listed, approximately 90% were seen once. Sequencing was performed on PBMCs. Source of these receptors: a boy aged 2 to 9 in good health and CMV-seronegative.

The gene calls are TRBV5-4 and TRBJ1-5; a possible D gene is TRBD1 (5 bases). Germline V gives CDR1 SGHNT, CDR2 YYREEE (reference sequence). The length of the CDR3 is 14 residues. The V gene lost 4 bases and the J gene lost 0 bases, with 8 bases spanning the gap. The CDR3 sequence is CASSPDSSNQPQHF. CDR3 coding DNA: TGTGCCAGCAGCCCCGACAGTAGCAATCAGCCCCAGCATTTT.

This chain uses TRBV28 with TRBJ2-3; TRBD1 agrees at 12 bases. CDR3 length equals 16 residues. Germline trimming cut 6 bases from V and 5 bases from J; bases unmatched to any gene: 9. Germline V lookup: CDR1 MDHEN, CDR2 SYDVKM. The CDR3 protein is CASRGRDRGPLDTQYF. The CDR3 nucleotides are TGTGCCAGCAGGGGCCGGGACAGGGGGCCCTTAGATACGCAGTATTTT.

The rearrangement joins TRBV7-3 to TRBJ2-5; D might be TRBD1 (5 bases). The CDR3 extends over 15 amino acids. From germline, CDR1 is SGHTA and CDR2 FQGTGA. Trimming took off 0 bases at V and 5 bases at J, with 13 bases between the two ends. CDR3 nucleotides: TGTGCCAGCAGCTTAACGACGTCAGGGTTGGAGACCCAGTACTTC. Amino acids: CASSLTTSGLETQYF.

The chain carries TRBV28 and TRBJ1-2; 8 bases align to TRBD1. J was trimmed by 2 bases and V by 11 bases; bases with no gene match: 4. The germline V gene has CDR1 MDHEN and CDR2 SYDVKM. CDR3 length: 12 residues. In nucleotides, the CDR3 is TGTGCCGGACAGGGACCGAACTATGGCTACACCTTC. This gives the protein CAGQGPNYGYTF.

The rearrangement uses TRBV27 and TRBJ1-3, with 7 positions matching TRBD1. Looked up from germline, CDR1 is MNHEY and CDR2 is SMNVEV (reference sequence). The CDR3 is 15 amino acids. Germline trimming cut 2 bases from V and 3 bases from J; bases unmatched to any gene: 4. The CDR3 DNA sequence: TGTGCCAGCAGTTTAAAGGGGGCGTATGGAAACACCATATATTTT. Translating it yields CASSLKGAYGNTIYF.

The chain links TRBV28 to TRBJ2-7; TRBD2 matches 12 bases. V lost 5 bases, J lost 5 bases, and 7 bases stayed unmatched. This CDR3 has 15 residues. Germline V lookup: CDR1 MDHEN, CDR2 SYDVKM. The DNA of the CDR3 is TGTGCCAGCAGTCCCTTTCTAGCGGGGGGGAACGAGCAGTACTTC. Encoded protein: CASSPFLAGGNEQYF.

This clone is a singleton in its sample. The chain is built from TRBV6-1 and TRBJ2-1; D unresolved. Germline V gene sequence: CDR1 MNHNS, CDR2 SASEGT. CDR3 length: 14 residues. Trimming pared 2 bases from V and 1 base from J, leaving 6 bases between. Here the CDR3 reads CASSEQRSYNEQFF. The CDR3, as DNA: TGTGCCAGCAGTGAACAGCGTTCCTACAATGAGCAGTTCTTC.

The chain has TRBV4-1 and TRBJ1-1; 11 bases match TRBD1. This CDR3 region has 17 residues. V shed 4 bases and J 1 base; nucleotides not matched to a gene: 8. From germline, CDR1 is MGHRA and CDR2 YSYEKL. The CDR3 protein is CASSLWGTGGSNTEAFF. The CDR3 DNA sequence: TGCGCCAGCAGCCTTTGGGGGACAGGGGGATCGAACACTGAAGCTTTCTTT.

Remarks on this clone: The same CDR3 is also encoded by other DNA sequences in this sample. V is TRBV5-4 and J is TRBJ1-1; 7 positions agree with TRBD1. Unmatched junction bases numbered 3, after V lost 3 bases and J lost 1 base. The germline V gene has CDR1 SGHNT and CDR2 YYREEE (reference sequence). The CDR3 runs 14 residues. DNA for the CDR3: TGTGCCAGCAGCTCACGACAGGGGAACACTGAAGCTTTCTTT. The encoded protein is CASSSRQGNTEAFF. Based on the CDR3 plus reference TRBV5-4 and TRBJ1-1, the full variable domain is ETGVTQSPTHLIKTRGQQVTLRCSSQSGHNTVSWYQQALGQGPQFIFQYYREEENGRGNFPPRFSGLQFPNYSSELNVNALELDDSALYLCASSSRQGNTEAFFGQGTRLTVV.

The chain joins TRBV2 to TRBJ2-5, with TRBD1 matching over 7 bases. This CDR3 has 15 amino acids. Germline CDR1 is SNHLY and CDR2 is FYNNEI. Losses at the gene ends were 6 bases for V and 0 bases for J; bases not matched to a gene: 7. CDR3: CASSVDRTYQETQYF. The CDR3 DNA is TGTGCCAGCAGCGTGGACAGGACGTACCAAGAGACCCAGTACTTC.

V and J are TRBV30 and TRBJ2-2, with D tentatively TRBD2 (5 bases). This CDR3 has 14 amino acids. The ends were cut back, 2 bases at V and 7 bases at J, with 14 bases in the middle. Looked up from germline, CDR1 is GTSNPN and CDR2 is SVGIG (reference sequence). As DNA, the CDR3 is TGTGCCTGGAGTATTTCGACGGGATACGGGGAGCTGTTTTTT. It translates to CAWSISTGYGELFF.

The chain recombines TRBV28 with TRBJ2-7; possibly TRBD1 for D (5 bases). The CDR3 spans 12 residues. Germline CDR1 MDHEN, CDR2 SYDVKM. V shed 5 bases and J shed 6 bases, with 11 bases lying between them. In DNA, the CDR3 is TGTGCCAGCAGTACTGGACACCGCGAGCAGTACTTC. The encoded protein is CASSTGHREQYF.

This CDR3 is CASKAGGGETQYF. The CDR3 coding sequence is TGTGCCAGTAAGGCTGGTGGAGGTGAGACCCAGTACTTC. The genes are TRBV19 and TRBJ2-5; tentatively, D is TRBD2 (5 bases). V lost 7 bases to trimming and J lost 5 bases, with 14 bases between them. The CDR3 length is 13 residues. The germline V gene has CDR1 LNHDA and CDR2 SQIVND (reference sequence).

The gene calls are TRBV6-5 and TRBJ2-2, with a tentative D call TRBD1 (6 bases). Trimming left V 8 bases short and J 4 bases short, with 11 bases between. Germline V gene sequence: CDR1 MNHEY, CDR2 SVGAGI. The CDR3 contains 13 residues. The chain's CDR3 is CASVQGPTGELFF. CDR3 DNA sequence: TGTGCCAGCGTACAGGGCCCCACCGGGGAGCTGTTTTTT.

This chain uses TRBV30 with TRBJ2-3; TRBD2 is a possible D gene (5 bases). The CDR3 is 14 amino acids. Trimming took 2 bases from V and 2 from J, leaving 11 bases between them. Germline CDR1 reads GTSNPN; CDR2 reads SVGIG (reference sequence). CDR3 nucleotides: TGTGCCTGGAGTCGTTCCGGACTCACAGATACGCAGTATTTT. This codes for CAWSRSGLTDTQYF.

The V and J genes are TRBV19 and TRBJ2-1; the D gene is possibly TRBD1 (6 bases). Looked up from germline, CDR1 is LNHDA and CDR2 is SQIVND (reference sequence). Trimming left V 4 bases short and J 8 bases short, with 12 bases between. CDR3 size: 13 residues. The CDR3 DNA reads as TGTGCCAGTAGTACTACAGGGATCTATGAGCAGTTCTTC. Translation: CASSTTGIYEQFF.

The chain has TRBV5-6 and TRBJ1-1; D not certain. The CDR3 contains 12 residues. Germline assignment: CDR1 SGHDT and CDR2 YYEEEE. V was trimmed by 3 bases and J by 5 bases, leaving 8 bases between them. The DNA of the CDR3 is TGTGCCAGCAGCTCCAGTGATACTGAAGCTTTCTTT. Amino acid sequence: CASSSSDTEAFF.

The chain couples TRBV5-6 to TRBJ2-1; the D gene is possibly TRBD2 (6 bases). Germline assignment: CDR1 SGHDT and CDR2 YYEEEE. Trimming removed 6 bases at V and 4 bases at J, with 17 bases between. This CDR3 has 15 residues. The CDR3 here is CASNQGLDLYNEQFF. Written as DNA, the CDR3 is TGTGCCAGCAACCAGGGACTTGACCTATACAATGAGCAGTTCTTC.